The present T cell receptor (beta chain) was sequenced within a study of blood T cell repertoires in COVID-19 (dated by TCRdb to the early 2020s). Background for the entire study: Samples from collaborators originated in the United States, Italy and Spain and spanned both the acute and convalescent phases of COVID-19. The samples were drawn from two sources: the first 160 participants of the ongoing ImmuneRACE study, and over 950 subjects contributed by 6 global collaborators. The material from the prospective study consisted of cDNA or gDNA derived from T cells, B-cell-depleted T cells, or PBMCs. Sample metadata almost always included a de-identified subject ID, COVID-19 status, age in years and sex. The repertoires were released in a freely available public database meant as a resource for research on the immune response to SARS-CoV-2. The dataset comprised deeply sampled blood TCRbeta repertoires from subjects exposed to, actively infected with, or recovered from COVID-19. Where available, HLA class I and class II types were obtained from metadata supplied by the sample provider rather than from assay-based typing. General findings and caveats noted by the study authors: The amount of clinical and demographic metadata varied by source and participant and was provided uncurated.

The collaborating institutions used their own protocols to collect whole blood in K2EDTA tubes. For TCRbeta analysis, collaborators shipped samples as frozen whole blood, isolated PBMCs, or DNA extracted from either of those sample types. The germline V gene gives CDR1 as MDHEN and CDR2 as SYDVKM. The CDR3 has 16 amino acids, counting the end cysteine and phenylalanine. Only the CDR3 part of the read is kept: 48 bases, read in frame from the first base. Relative to germline, V is missing 6 bases and J is missing 3 bases, with 8 bases of the junction outside any gene match. TCRbeta CDR3 regions were amplified from genomic DNA using the immunoSEQ Assay, a bias-controlled multiplex PCR. In the paper's pipeline: The number of nucleated cells in each sample was estimated by amplification of reference gene primers within the assay. To quantify the absolute abundance of each unique TCRbeta CDR3 rearrangement, sequence reads were collapsed and filtered. For each sample, productive Simpson clonality was calculated as the square root of Simpson's diversity index over productive rearrangements. TCRdb took this table from immuneACCESS and kept in-frame rearrangements with V and J called. Such tables lack part of the clones; where checked against another copy, unresolved V genes explain under half of the gap, and the rest is unexplained. That table gives V, J and clone size, and the DNA gave D and trimming. This sample comprises about 70,000 clones, nearly 80% of them detected only once. The ten largest clones add up to 6.3% of the sample.

This clone came up a few times. Which antigen it targets is not known. No per-base quality is available; no much larger clone lies one base away. The sequence joins TRBV28 to TRBJ2-2, with 9 bases in between that match TRBD1. The sample taken for sequencing was peripheral blood. This clonotype was obtained from a woman in her fifties or sixties with acute or convalescent COVID-19. Here is the DNA: TGTGCCAGCAGATTTACAGGGGGCGCCGACACCGGGGAGCTGTTTTTT. This is translated as CASRFTGGADTGELFF.